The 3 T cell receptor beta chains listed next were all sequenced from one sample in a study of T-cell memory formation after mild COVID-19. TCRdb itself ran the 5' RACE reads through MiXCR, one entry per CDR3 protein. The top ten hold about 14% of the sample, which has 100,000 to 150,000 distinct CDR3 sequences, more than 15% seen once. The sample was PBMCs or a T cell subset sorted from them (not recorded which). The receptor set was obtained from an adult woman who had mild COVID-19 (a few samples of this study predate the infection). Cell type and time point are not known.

The CDR3 sequence is CASSASEYGYTF. DNA of the CDR3: TGCGCCAGCAGCGCCTCGGAGTATGGCTACACCTTC. The chain has TRBV5-1 and TRBJ1-2; no clear D. The V gene's germline CDR1 is SGHRS and CDR2 YFSETQ. The ends were cut back, 4 bases at V and 5 bases at J, with 9 bases in the middle. CDR3 length: 12 amino acids.

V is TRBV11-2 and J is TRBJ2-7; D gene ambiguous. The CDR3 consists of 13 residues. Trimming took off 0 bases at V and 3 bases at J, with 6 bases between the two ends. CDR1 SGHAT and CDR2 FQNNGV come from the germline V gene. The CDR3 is CASSLDTNYEQYF. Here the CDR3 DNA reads TGTGCCAGCAGCTTAGATACTAACTACGAGCAGTACTTC.

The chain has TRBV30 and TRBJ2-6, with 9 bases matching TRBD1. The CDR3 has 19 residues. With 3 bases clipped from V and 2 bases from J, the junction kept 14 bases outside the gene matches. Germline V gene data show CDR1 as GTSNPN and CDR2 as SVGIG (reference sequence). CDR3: CAWSPPGQGLFAGANVLTF. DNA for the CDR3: TGTGCCTGGAGCCCCCCTGGACAGGGGCTTTTTGCTGGGGCCAACGTCCTGACTTTC.